These 29 T cell receptor beta chains were sequenced from one sample in a study of blood T cell repertoires in COVID-19. TCRdb's table, derived via immunoSEQ multiplex PCR, lists solely in-frame clones and lacks some. The table records 120,000 or so clones, roughly four fifths of them present only once. Sequenced sample: peripheral blood. Source of these receptors: a human donor in a cohort sampled during active COVID-19.

This chain joins TRBV19 and TRBJ2-1, with D possibly TRBD2 on 5 matching bases. The CDR3 has 12 residues. Trimming removed 10 bases from V and 8 bases from J, with 15 bases in between. CDR1 is LNHDA and CDR2 is SQIVND in the germline V gene (reference sequence). The CDR3 DNA follows: TGTGCCACAGGAACCCTCGGGGATGAGCAGTTCTTC. Its translation: CATGTLGDEQFF.

The chain employs TRBV5-4 and TRBJ2-7; 8 nucleotides line up with TRBD1. The CDR3 spans 14 residues. J was trimmed by 3 bases and V by 3 bases; bases with no gene match: 5. Germline CDR1 SGHNT, CDR2 YYREEE (reference sequence). CDR3 loop: CASSSRDRFYEQYF. The CDR3 nucleotides are TGTGCCAGCAGCTCCCGGGACAGGTTCTACGAGCAGTACTTC.

The V and J genes are TRBV19 and TRBJ2-1; D is uncertain. The CDR3 loop spans 13 amino acids. V lost 0 bases to trimming and J lost 8 bases, with 8 bases between them. Germline V gene lookup returns CDR1 LNHDA and CDR2 SQIVND (reference sequence). CDR3 bases: TGTGCCAGTAGTATAGAAGCCCGCTATGAGCAGTTCTTC. Protein product: CASSIEARYEQFF. Supplemented by reference TRBV19 and TRBJ2-1, the full variable domain reads DGGITQSPKYLFRKEGQNVTLSCEQNLNHDAMYWYRQDPGQGLRLIYYSQIVNDFQKGDIAEGYSVSREKKESFPLTVTSAQKNPTAFYLCASSIEARYEQFFGPGTRLTVL.

The chain couples TRBV10-3 to TRBJ2-2; D call uncertain. The V gene's germline CDR1 is ENHRY and CDR2 SYGVKD. V was trimmed by 2 bases and J by 5 bases, leaving 3 bases between them. CDR3 length: 12 amino acids. DNA for the CDR3: TGTGCCATCAGTGAGCGTACCGGGGAGCTGTTTTTT. This sequence encodes CAISERTGELFF.

The J gene is TRBJ1-1, the V gene TRBV5-1; D uncertain. The CDR3 loop spans 14 amino acids. The V gene's germline CDR1 is SGHRS and CDR2 YFSETQ. Trimming took 5 bases from V and 3 from J, leaving 14 bases between them. The CDR3 bases are TGCGCCAGCAGTCAGGACGCGGGGTACACTGAAGCTTTCTTT. Translation gives CASSQDAGYTEAFF.

The chain combines TRBV2 with TRBJ2-1, with 11 bases fitting TRBD2. Trimming at V came to 6 bases and at J to 5 bases, leaving 6 bases not matched to a gene. There are 15 residues in the CDR3. CDR1 and CDR2 from the germline V gene are SNHLY and FYNNEI. The CDR3 reads CASRALAGGDNEQFF. DNA for the CDR3: TGTGCCAGCAGGGCCCTAGCGGGGGGCGACAATGAGCAGTTCTTC.

The V gene is TRBV10-2, the J gene TRBJ2-7, with 10 nucleotides matching TRBD1. J gave up 6 bases and V 6 bases, and 20 bases lay outside the gene matches. The CDR3 runs to 18 residues. Germline values: CDR1 WSHSY, CDR2 SAAADI. CDR3 nucleotide sequence: TGCGCCAGCAGAGGACCCCAGAGGACCGGGACAGGGGTCAGCGAGCAGTACTTC. Translation: CASRGPQRTGTGVSEQYF.

The chain joins TRBV7-2 to TRBJ2-7, with TRBD2 as a possible D gene (5 bases). This CDR3 contains 15 residues. Per the germline V gene, CDR1 is SGHTA and CDR2 is FQGNSA. The ends were cut back, 5 bases at V and 4 bases at J, with 18 bases in the middle. CDR3 sequence reads: CASSPTSSSTYEQYF. The DNA for the CDR3 is TGTGCCAGCAGCCCCACTAGTTCCAGCACATACGAGCAGTACTTC.

This rearrangement joins TRBV6-6 to TRBJ2-7, with 8 bases matching TRBD2. With V trimmed by 2 bases and J by 7 bases, 7 bases remained unmatched. The CDR3 has 14 residues. Germline V gene data show CDR1 as MNHNY and CDR2 as SVGAGI (reference sequence). This CDR3 is CASSYPGSGEEQYF. The CDR3 DNA follows: TGTGCCAGCAGTTACCCCGGTAGCGGGGAGGAGCAGTACTTC.

The rearrangement links TRBV7-2 to TRBJ2-3; TRBD1 matches 8 bases. The CDR3 sequence is 16 residues long. The junction had 10 bases not matched to a gene; V was cut back by 5 bases and J by 3 bases. Germline CDR1 and CDR2: SGHTA and FQGNSA. In DNA form, the CDR3 reads TGTGCCAGCAGCCCCAGGGGGCGGGGAACAACAGATACGCAGTATTTT. The encoded protein is CASSPRGRGTTDTQYF. The whole variable domain, filled in from reference TRBV7-2 and TRBJ2-3, reads GAGVSQSPSNKVTEKGKDVELRCDPISGHTALYWYRQSLGQGLEFLIYFQGNSAPDKSGLPSDRFSAERTGGSVSTLTIQRTQQEDSAVYLCASSPRGRGTTDTQYFGPGTRLTVL.

This clone was observed a handful of times. This rearrangement joins TRBV19 to TRBJ2-3, with 12 bases lining up with TRBD2. V lost 3 bases and J lost 4; bases outside the gene matches: 11. The CDR3 is 18 amino acids. Germline V gives CDR1 LNHDA, CDR2 SQIVND (reference sequence). CDR3 nucleotide sequence: TGTGCCAGTAGTATTGGCCTAGCGGGGGGGCTTACTGCAGATACGCAGTATTTT. This codes for CASSIGLAGGLTADTQYF.

The chain uses TRBV29-1 and TRBJ1-2; TRBD1 matches at 9 bases. CDR3 length equals 12 residues. V was clipped by 4 bases and J by 9 bases; unmatched bases: 6. The germline V gene has CDR1 SQVTM and CDR2 ANQGSEA. The CDR3 nucleotides are TGCAGCGTTGGGGGACAGGGTATGAGCTACACCTTC. Residues: CSVGGQGMSYTF.

The genes are TRBV4-1 and TRBJ1-4; 7 nucleotides line up with TRBD1. This CDR3 has 17 amino acids. Looked up from germline, CDR1 is MGHRA and CDR2 is YSYEKL. V was clipped by 2 bases and J by 13 bases; unmatched bases: 19. CDR3 nucleotides: TGCGCCAGCAGCCAAAACTACGTAGACAGGGCGGGTTACGGACTGTTTTTT. Translated: CASSQNYVDRAGYGLFF.

The rearrangement links TRBV5-1 to TRBJ2-1; D might be TRBD2 (5 bases). CDR3 size: 15 residues. Trimming shortened V by 0 bases and J by 2 bases, and 9 bases separated the two germline ends. Germline CDR1 is SGHRS and CDR2 is YFSETQ. This chain's CDR3 is CASSLERATYNEQFF. As DNA, the CDR3 is TGCGCCAGCAGCTTGGAGAGGGCGACCTACAATGAGCAGTTCTTC.

The chain carries TRBV7-9 and TRBJ2-5; D possibly corresponds to TRBD2 (7 bases). V lost 5 bases, J lost 0 bases, and 16 bases lay in between. Germline CDR1 and CDR2: SEHNR and FQNEAQ (reference sequence). This CDR3 contains 16 residues. For the CDR3, the DNA is TGTGCCAGCAGCCAGTTTGGGGGGGCAGACCAAGAGACCCAGTACTTC. Translation: CASSQFGGADQETQYF.

Turning to this clone: The germline gene is not matched at one end of the junction; a read error may be the cause. The rearrangement uses TRBV7-7 and TRBJ2-2; 10 nucleotides match TRBD1. The germline gives CDR1 SSHAT, CDR2 FNYEAQ (reference sequence). The CDR3 runs 15 residues. CDR3 in amino acids: CASSKGQGMVGELFF. CDR3 DNA: TGTGCTAGCAGCAAGGGACAGGGGATGGTCGGGGAGCTGTTTTTT.

In DNA form, the CDR3 reads TGTGCCATCAGATTTCCAGGGGGACCCACCGGGGAGCTGTTTTTT. The encoded protein is CAIRFPGGPTGELFF. The chain joins TRBV10-3 to TRBJ2-2; 7 bases line up with TRBD1. J was trimmed by 4 bases and V by 6 bases; bases with no gene match: 8. Germline V lookup: CDR1 ENHRY, CDR2 SYGVKD. This CDR3 is 15 amino acids long.

This chain uses TRBV7-9 with TRBJ2-2, with D perhaps TRBD1 (5 bases). The germline V gene has CDR1 SEHNR and CDR2 FQNEAQ (reference sequence). Trimming removed 7 bases at V and 3 bases at J, with 15 bases between. The CDR3 length is 15 residues. The CDR3 nucleotides are TGTGCCAGCACACGACAGTGGCGCGACACCGGGGAGCTGTTTTTT. Its protein is CASTRQWRDTGELFF.

The J gene is TRBJ2-1, the V gene TRBV6-5, with TRBD1 matching 9 bases. Germline assignment: CDR1 MNHEY and CDR2 SVGAGI. The V gene end was trimmed by 5 bases and the J gene end by 9 bases; junction bases not matched to a gene: 8. This CDR3 has 14 amino acids. This chain's CDR3 is CASSHPQGAGEQFF. CDR3 DNA sequence: TGTGCCAGCAGTCACCCACAGGGGGCAGGTGAGCAGTTCTTC.

The chain uses TRBV5-4 and TRBJ2-5, with D unclear. This CDR3 is 11 amino acids long. CDR1 is SGHNT and CDR2 is YYREEE in the germline V gene (reference sequence). V shed 0 bases and J shed 5 bases, with 2 bases lying between them. Here the CDR3 DNA reads TGTGCCAGCAGCTTGGCGGAGACCCAGTACTTC. Residues: CASSLAETQYF.

The V gene is TRBV19, the J gene TRBJ1-1; 9 nucleotides agree with TRBD1. V lost 0 bases to trimming and J lost 11 bases; unmatched junction nucleotides: 4. This CDR3 region has 13 residues. The germline gives CDR1 LNHDA, CDR2 SQIVND (reference sequence). CDR3 in DNA: TGTGCCAGTAGTATAGAATACAGGGGGCTGGCTTTCTTT. It yields the protein CASSIEYRGLAFF.

V is TRBV10-3 and J is TRBJ2-7; 9 bases fit TRBD1. CDR1 is ENHRY, CDR2 SYGVKD, per germline. Losses at the gene ends were 10 bases for V and 1 base for J; bases not matched to a gene: 8. The CDR3 has 14 residues. The CDR3 spells CATATGTGSYEQYF. DNA of the CDR3: TGTGCCACGGCGACCGGGACAGGGTCCTACGAGCAGTACTTC.

The chain is built from TRBV11-2 and TRBJ2-2; TRBD1 aligns across 8 bases. With 6 bases clipped from V and 5 bases from J, the junction kept 8 bases outside the gene matches. The CDR3 loop spans 15 amino acids. The germline CDR1 and CDR2 sequences are SGHAT and FQNNGV. This CDR3 reads CASSPRRTGTGELFF. CDR3 coding DNA: TGTGCCAGCAGTCCACGCCGGACAGGGACCGGGGAGCTGTTTTTT.

The genes are TRBV27 and TRBJ1-5; unclear D gene. The CDR3 has 16 amino acids. Trimming took 5 bases from V and 0 from J, leaving 14 bases between them. Germline CDR1 is MNHEY and CDR2 is SMNVEV (reference sequence). Written as DNA, the CDR3 is TGTGCCAGCAGTCCCTACCGGGAGGTTAGCAATCAGCCCCAGCATTTT. Residues: CASSPYREVSNQPQHF.

The V and J genes are TRBV3-1 (or the pseudogene TRBV3-2) and TRBJ1-5; maybe TRBD1 (6 bases). The germline gives CDR1 LGHDT, CDR2 YNNKEL (reference sequence). The CDR3 contains 18 residues. V was trimmed by 0 bases and J by 2 bases, leaving 17 bases between them. The CDR3 spells CASSQDRGGQRRNQPQHF. In DNA form, the CDR3 reads TGTGCCAGCAGCCAAGATCGGGGGGGACAAAGGCGCAATCAGCCCCAGCATTTT.

The chain recombines TRBV4-3 with TRBJ1-5; D ambiguous. Germline loops: CDR1 LGHNA, CDR2 YSLEER. The CDR3 consists of 15 residues. V was trimmed by 2 bases and J by 2 bases, leaving 10 bases between them. The CDR3 sequence: CASSQLVTGNQPQHF. For the CDR3, the DNA is TGCGCCAGCAGCCAATTGGTAACGGGCAATCAGCCCCAGCATTTT.

The J gene is TRBJ1-2, the V gene TRBV6-1; no reliable D call. The CDR3 runs to 14 residues. Deletions cut 3 bases from V and 2 bases from J, with 10 bases between. Germline V gene sequence: CDR1 MNHNS, CDR2 SASEGT. The chain's CDR3 is CASSENSGNYGYTF. The CDR3 nucleotides read TGTGCCAGCAGTGAGAATTCGGGAAACTATGGCTACACCTTC.

The CDR3 here is CASSGPSGGLSTGELFF. In DNA form, the CDR3 reads TGTGCCAGCAGCGGTCCTAGCGGGGGGTTGTCCACCGGGGAGCTGTTTTTT. This chain connects TRBV7-2 to TRBJ2-2; TRBD2 agrees at 11 bases. Germline lookup yields CDR1 SGHTA and CDR2 FQGNSA. Losses at the gene ends were 5 bases for V and 4 bases for J; bases not matched to a gene: 9. There are 17 residues in the CDR3.

V usage is TRBV19 and J usage is TRBJ1-1, with D hard to call. V dropped 3 bases and J dropped 4 bases, with 9 bases sitting between them. The CDR3 spans 13 residues. CDR1 is LNHDA, CDR2 SQIVND, per germline (reference sequence). The CDR3 loop is CASSMRDGTEAFF. CDR3 bases: TGTGCCAGTAGTATGAGGGATGGCACTGAAGCTTTCTTT.